The 27 T cell receptor beta chains below come from one sample, sequenced in a study of beta chain features in type 1 diabetes. Findings and limits, study-wide: A moderate, significant TCRB CDR3 shortening appeared in type 1 diabetes across four CD4+ subsets.

Which antigens these TCRs recognize remains unknown. Sequencing targeted expressed TCRB transcripts, as all isolated RNA had been reverse transcribed. Repertoires were generated with immunoSEQ multiplex PCR, while TCRdb's copy carries only in-frame clones and drops some. The profile covers 200,000 to 250,000 clones, with 14% appearing a single time and roughly 0.019% taken by the ten largest. Sequencing used naive CD4+ T cells from blood. These receptors came from a man between 25 and 39 years old with type 1 diabetes.

CDR3 coding DNA: TGTGCCAGCAGCCAATTCCGGGACAGGTTCACAGATACGCAGTATTTT. Its protein product is CASSQFRDRFTDTQYF. The V gene is TRBV7-9, the J gene TRBJ2-3, with 8 bases fitting TRBD1. This CDR3 spans 16 amino acids. Germline V gene data show CDR1 as SEHNR and CDR2 as FQNEAQ (reference sequence). V shed 5 bases, J shed 2 bases, and the junction held 9 bases outside the gene matches.

This clone was counted between two and nine times. The chain employs TRBV19 and TRBJ1-5; D ambiguous. This CDR3 contains 15 residues. The germline V gene has CDR1 LNHDA and CDR2 SQIVND (reference sequence). V was shortened by 3 bases and J by 2 bases, with 11 bases between the two germline ends. The CDR3 region is CASSMSRVGNQPQHF. DNA of the CDR3: TGTGCCAGTAGTATGAGTCGGGTGGGCAATCAGCCCCAGCATTTT.

Only a few counts were recorded for this clone. The genes are TRBV19 and TRBJ1-2; TRBD1 matches at 10 bases. V gave up 5 bases and J gave up 2 bases; unmatched junction bases: 5. Per the germline V gene, CDR1 is LNHDA and CDR2 is SQIVND (reference sequence). This CDR3 is 15 amino acids long. The CDR3 here is CASSLPGQGNYGYTF. The CDR3 DNA is TGTGCCAGTAGTTTACCGGGACAGGGGAACTATGGCTACACCTTC.

The V call is TRBV6-5, the J call TRBJ1-4; 7 bases line up with TRBD1. CDR1 is MNHEY and CDR2 is SVGAGI in the germline V gene. Trimming took 7 bases from V and 10 from J; bases not matched to a gene: 3. CDR3 length equals 11 residues. CDR3 DNA sequence: TGTGCCAGCATAGGGGGCGGAAAACTGTTTTTT. Translation gives CASIGGGKLFF.

Only a few counts were recorded for this clone. The gene calls are TRBV5-1 and TRBJ1-1; no clear D. Germline-derived CDR1 and CDR2 are SGHRS and YFSETQ. The V end was cut by 0 bases, the J end by 3 bases, with 6 bases between. The length of the CDR3 is 13 residues. The CDR3 spells CASSLGRDTEAFF. The CDR3 coding sequence is TGCGCCAGCAGCTTGGGGCGGGACACTGAAGCTTTCTTT.

This clone has more than one count but fewer than ten. The gene calls are TRBV6-5 and TRBJ2-3; TRBD1 agrees at 9 bases. Germline V CDR1 and CDR2: MNHEY, SVGAGI. The CDR3 totals 15 residues. Trimming cost V 6 bases and J 2 bases; bases outside gene matches: 6. CDR3 in amino acids: CASRVGQGHTDTQYF. Here the CDR3 DNA reads TGTGCCAGCAGGGTGGGACAGGGCCACACAGATACGCAGTATTTT.

The chain recombines TRBV5-6 with TRBJ2-5; the D gene is possibly TRBD1 (5 bases). The CDR3 loop spans 14 amino acids. Trimming took 2 bases from V and 2 from J, leaving 10 bases between them. Germline V gene sequence: CDR1 SGHDT, CDR2 YYEEEE. CDR3 loop: CASSFRANQETQYF. The DNA for the CDR3 is TGTGCCAGCAGCTTCAGGGCGAATCAAGAGACCCAGTACTTC.

This clone was counted a few times. V is TRBV29-1 and J is TRBJ2-3, with no clear D. This CDR3 is 11 amino acids long. V lost 7 bases and J lost 4, with 9 bases in between. Germline-derived CDR1 and CDR2 are SQVTM and ANQGSEA. The CDR3 loop is CSAASADTQYF. The CDR3 DNA sequence: TGCAGCGCCGCGAGTGCAGATACGCAGTATTTT.

This clone was counted between two and nine times. This rearrangement joins TRBV19 to TRBJ2-1, with 9 bases identical to TRBD2. Germline values: CDR1 LNHDA, CDR2 SQIVND (reference sequence). The J segment lost 4 bases and the V segment lost 3 bases, leaving 7 bases of the junction unmatched. The CDR3 has 16 residues. The CDR3 spells CASSIWLAGRYNEQFF. Here the CDR3 DNA reads TGTGCCAGTAGTATCTGGCTAGCGGGACGGTACAATGAGCAGTTCTTC.

The sample holds a few counts of this clone. The rearrangement uses TRBV11-2 and TRBJ2-7; 7 bases map to TRBD2. Germline values: CDR1 SGHAT, CDR2 FQNNGV. This CDR3 comprises 14 residues. With 3 bases clipped from V and 6 bases from J, the junction kept 8 bases outside the gene matches. The CDR3 sequence: CASSFGREYSEQYF. CDR3 coding DNA: TGTGCCAGCAGCTTTGGGCGGGAGTACTCCGAGCAGTACTTC.

The CDR3 reads CASSLEGGYGYTF. The DNA of the CDR3 is TGCGCCAGCAGCCTGGAAGGAGGCTATGGCTACACCTTC. The V gene is TRBV5-1, the J gene TRBJ1-2; D call uncertain. The CDR3 runs to 13 residues. Germline CDR1 reads SGHRS; CDR2 reads YFSETQ. The V end was cut by 4 bases, the J end by 4 bases, with 11 bases between.

This clone was found a few times. The chain is built from TRBV9 and TRBJ1-2, with D tentatively TRBD1 (5 bases). Germline CDR1 SGDLS, CDR2 YYNGEE. Trimming stripped 1 base from V and 4 bases from J, with 17 bases between. This CDR3 comprises 16 residues. The CDR3 DNA reads TGTGCCAGCAGCGTAACAGAGCTGACAGAGACCTATGGCTACACCTTC. This encodes CASSVTELTETYGYTF.

This clone was detected a few times. The V gene is TRBV2, the J gene TRBJ2-3; 12 positions match TRBD2. Germline trimming cut 2 bases from V and 4 bases from J; bases unmatched to any gene: 4. Germline CDR1 is SNHLY and CDR2 is FYNNEI. The CDR3 loop spans 16 amino acids. The CDR3 DNA sequence: TGTGCCAGCAGTGAACTAGCGGGAGGGTTCTCAGATACGCAGTATTTT. It translates to CASSELAGGFSDTQYF.

This sequence joins TRBV29-1 and TRBJ2-6, with 10 bases that match TRBD1. J gave up 1 base and V 6 bases, and 6 bases lay outside the gene matches. CDR3 length: 16 residues. Germline V gives CDR1 SQVTM, CDR2 ANQGSEA. DNA of the CDR3: TGCAGCGTCGGGGACAGGGGAGGGTCTGGGGCCAACGTCCTGACTTTC. It is translated as CSVGDRGGSGANVLTF. The complete variable domain, with remaining parts taken from reference TRBV29-1 and TRBJ2-6, reads SAVISQKPSRDICQRGTSLTIQCQVDSQVTMMFWYRQQPGQSLTLIATANQGSEATYESGFVIDKFPISRPNLTFSTLTVSNMSPEDSSIYLCSVGDRGGSGANVLTFGAGSRLTVL.

This clone was seen a handful of times. The chain uses TRBV6-5 and TRBJ1-2; 8 bases are shared with TRBD1. The CDR3 extends over 15 amino acids. Trimming removed 0 bases from V and 7 bases from J; junction bases left unmatched: 7. Germline V lookup: CDR1 MNHEY, CDR2 SVGAGI. The CDR3 is CASSYSVTGVGGYTF. CDR3 in DNA: TGTGCCAGCAGTTACTCCGTGACAGGGGTTGGTGGCTACACCTTC.

V and J are TRBV7-2 and TRBJ2-2; tentatively, D is TRBD2 (5 bases). Germline V gene data show CDR1 as SGHTA and CDR2 as FQGNSA. V dropped 0 bases and J dropped 1 base, with 9 bases sitting between them. The CDR3 contains 16 residues. CDR3 coding DNA: TGTGCCAGCAGCTTAGCGTCGAGCGGGAACACCGGGGAGCTGTTTTTT. It translates to CASSLASSGNTGELFF.

The V call is TRBV19, the J call TRBJ1-2; D possibly corresponds to TRBD1 (6 bases). Germline lookup yields CDR1 LNHDA and CDR2 SQIVND (reference sequence). The CDR3 loop spans 20 amino acids. V was shortened by 5 bases and J by 2 bases, with 30 bases between the two germline ends. The DNA for the CDR3 is TGTGCCAGTAGTCCTCGGTTTGGGGGGGCTAGGCGTCTTGGGAACTATGGCTACACCTTC. This gives the protein CASSPRFGGARRLGNYGYTF.

The chain employs TRBV2 and TRBJ2-5; D is uncertain. V was pared by 2 bases and J by 5 bases, with 6 bases between. The V gene's germline CDR1 is SNHLY and CDR2 FYNNEI. The CDR3 has 12 residues. In DNA, the CDR3 is TGTGCCAGCAGTGAACGGTGGGAGACCCAGTACTTC. It specifies CASSERWETQYF.

The chain is built from TRBV11-2 and TRBJ2-2; 9 bases match TRBD2. Germline-derived CDR1 and CDR2 are SGHAT and FQNNGV. J gave up 5 bases and V 1 base, and 5 bases lay outside the gene matches. CDR3 length equals 16 residues. The DNA for the CDR3 is TGTGCCAGCAGCTTAGGTAGCGGGAGTCGAACCGGGGAGCTGTTTTTT. This gives the protein CASSLGSGSRTGELFF.

This clone was seen only a few times. The chain is built from TRBV7-9 and TRBJ1-1; tentatively, D is TRBD1 (6 bases). V lost 1 base to trimming and J lost 5 bases, with 8 bases between them. The germline V gene has CDR1 SEHNR and CDR2 FQNEAQ (reference sequence). The CDR3 sequence is 13 residues long. This CDR3 is CASSLEGTTEAFF. The DNA of the CDR3 is TGTGCCAGCAGCTTAGAGGGGACAACTGAAGCTTTCTTT.

This clone was seen more than once but under ten times. The rearrangement uses TRBV18 and TRBJ2-3; TRBD2 matches at 9 bases. From germline, CDR1 is KGHSH and CDR2 LQKENI. The CDR3 loop spans 18 amino acids. Trimming at V came to 5 bases and at J to 6 bases, leaving 18 bases not matched to a gene. The CDR3 nucleotides read TGTGCCAGCTCAACACAGTCCCCAGGCGGGGGGGCCGGCGATACGCAGTATTTT. Translation: CASSTQSPGGGAGDTQYF.

The chain combines TRBV6-6 with TRBJ2-7, with a tentative D call TRBD1 (6 bases). Germline V gene lookup returns CDR1 MNHNY and CDR2 SVGAGI (reference sequence). This CDR3 has 13 amino acids. Trimming shortened V by 6 bases and J by 4 bases, and 13 bases separated the two germline ends. The chain's CDR3 is CASRTQGRYEQYF. The CDR3 nucleotides read TGTGCCAGCAGAACTCAGGGGCGGTACGAGCAGTACTTC.

This clone was picked up a small number of times. The V call is TRBV4-1, the J call TRBJ2-1; 9 bases map to TRBD2. Germline CDR1 is MGHRA and CDR2 is YSYEKL. The CDR3 length is 16 residues. V shed 4 bases and J 9 bases; nucleotides not matched to a gene: 13. CDR3 bases: TGCGCCAGCAGCCGAGTAGCGGGAGTCGAAGCGGGTGAGCAGTTCTTC. It is translated as CASSRVAGVEAGEQFF.

This clone occurred a few times. V and J are TRBV18 and TRBJ1-5, with TRBD1 as a possible D gene (5 bases). The CDR3 is made up of 15 amino acids. Trimming stripped 3 bases from V and 5 bases from J, with 14 bases between. Looked up from germline, CDR1 is KGHSH and CDR2 is LQKENI. CDR3 sequence (DNA): TGTGCCAGCTCACCGGGGGGAGGGAGCGATCAGCCCCAGCATTTT. Protein sequence: CASSPGGGSDQPQHF.

This sequence joins TRBV29-1 and TRBJ1-2, with 7 positions matching TRBD1. Losses at the gene ends were 4 bases for V and 8 bases for J; bases not matched to a gene: 7. The CDR3 runs 12 residues. CDR1 is SQVTM and CDR2 is ANQGSEA in the germline V gene. Here the CDR3 DNA reads TGCAGCGTTGTACGAGGGGGCGAAGGCTACACCTTC. This codes for CSVVRGGEGYTF. Supplemented by reference TRBV29-1 and TRBJ1-2, the full variable domain reads SAVISQKPSRDICQRGTSLTIQCQVDSQVTMMFWYRQQPGQSLTLIATANQGSEATYESGFVIDKFPISRPNLTFSTLTVSNMSPEDSSIYLCSVVRGGEGYTFGSGTRLTVV.

This clone has more than one count but fewer than ten. The gene calls are TRBV4-1 and TRBJ2-3; 10 bases align to TRBD2. CDR1 is MGHRA, CDR2 YSYEKL, per germline. J lost 6 bases, V lost 2 bases, and 2 bases had no gene match. The CDR3 is 14 amino acids. CDR3 sequence (DNA): TGCGCCAGCAGCCAACAGCGGGGGGGGGATACGCAGTATTTT. Residues: CASSQQRGGDTQYF.

Here the CDR3 reads CASRISSGSFNEQYF. CDR3 DNA: TGTGCCAGCAGGATCTCTAGCGGGAGTTTCAACGAGCAGTACTTC. The chain uses TRBV6-1 and TRBJ2-7, with TRBD2 matching over 10 bases. The trim removed 6 bases at V and 5 bases at J, leaving 10 bases unmatched. The CDR3 totals 15 residues. Germline values: CDR1 MNHNS, CDR2 SASEGT.